This TCR beta chain was recorded in a study of blood T cell repertoires in COVID-19. This clone showed up just once. As handled by the study authors: How many nucleated cells were present was estimated from reference gene primer amplification. Libraries were prepared by immunoSEQ multiplex PCR; TCRdb keeps only in-frame clonotypes and omits some of them. For V, J and clone size, that table is used; D and trimming come from the DNA. In the table there are around 190,000 clones, about 85% of which are singletons. There are 14 residues in the CDR3. From germline, CDR1 is SQVTM and CDR2 ANQGSEA. Deletions cut 7 bases from V and 0 bases from J, with 12 bases between.

The sequenced material came from peripheral blood. This sequence originates from a man under 40 with acute or convalescent COVID-19. The chain links TRBV29-1 to TRBJ1-4; tentatively, D is TRBD1 (5 bases). CDR3 sequence reads: CSASGGATNEKLFF. The CDR3 nucleotides read TGCAGCGCTTCGGGGGGGGCAACTAATGAAAAACTGTTTTTT.